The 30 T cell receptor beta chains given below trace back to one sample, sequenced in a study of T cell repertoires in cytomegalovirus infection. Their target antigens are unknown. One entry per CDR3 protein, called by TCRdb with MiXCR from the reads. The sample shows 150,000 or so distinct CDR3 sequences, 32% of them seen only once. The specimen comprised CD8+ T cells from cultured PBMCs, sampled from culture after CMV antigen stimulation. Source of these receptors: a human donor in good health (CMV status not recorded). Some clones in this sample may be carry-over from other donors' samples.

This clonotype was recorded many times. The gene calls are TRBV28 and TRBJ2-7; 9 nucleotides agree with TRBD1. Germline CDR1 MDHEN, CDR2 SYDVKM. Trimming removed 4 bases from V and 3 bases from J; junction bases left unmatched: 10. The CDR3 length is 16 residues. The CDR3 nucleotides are TGTGCCAGCAGTTCACCGGGACAGGGACTCTTCTACGAGCAGTACTTC. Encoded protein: CASSSPGQGLFYEQYF.

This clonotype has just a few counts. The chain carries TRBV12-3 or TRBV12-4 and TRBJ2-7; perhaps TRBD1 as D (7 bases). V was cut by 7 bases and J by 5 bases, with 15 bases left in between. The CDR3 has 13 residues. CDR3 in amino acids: CASKAGGPHEQYF. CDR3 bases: TGTGCCAGCAAGGCAGGGGGGCCCCACGAGCAGTACTTC.

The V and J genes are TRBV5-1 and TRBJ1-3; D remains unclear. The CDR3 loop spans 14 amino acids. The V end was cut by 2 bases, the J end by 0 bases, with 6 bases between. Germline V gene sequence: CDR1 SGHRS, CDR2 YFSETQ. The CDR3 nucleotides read TGCGCCAGCAGCTTCGGGATCTCTGGAAACACCATATATTTT. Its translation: CASSFGISGNTIYF.

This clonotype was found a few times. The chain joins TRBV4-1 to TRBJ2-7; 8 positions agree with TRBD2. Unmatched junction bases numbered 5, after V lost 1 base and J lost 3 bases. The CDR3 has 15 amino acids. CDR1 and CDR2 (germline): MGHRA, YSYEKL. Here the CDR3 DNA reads TGCGCCAGCAGCCAAGTAAGACTAGCGTTCTACGAGCAGTACTTC. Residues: CASSQVRLAFYEQYF.

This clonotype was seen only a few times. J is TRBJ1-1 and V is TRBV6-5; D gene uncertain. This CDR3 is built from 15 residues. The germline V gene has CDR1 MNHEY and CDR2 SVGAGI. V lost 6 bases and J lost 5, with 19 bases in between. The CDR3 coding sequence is TGTGCCAGCAGACCCGTCGCCTTGTCGAAAACTGAAGCTTTCTTT. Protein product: CASRPVALSKTEAFF.

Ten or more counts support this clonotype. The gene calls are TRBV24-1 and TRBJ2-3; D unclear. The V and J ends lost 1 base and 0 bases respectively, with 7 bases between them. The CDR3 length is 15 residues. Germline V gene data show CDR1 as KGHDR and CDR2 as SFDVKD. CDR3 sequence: CATSDFFQSTDTQYF. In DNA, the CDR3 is TGTGCCACCAGTGATTTCTTCCAGAGCACAGATACGCAGTATTTT.

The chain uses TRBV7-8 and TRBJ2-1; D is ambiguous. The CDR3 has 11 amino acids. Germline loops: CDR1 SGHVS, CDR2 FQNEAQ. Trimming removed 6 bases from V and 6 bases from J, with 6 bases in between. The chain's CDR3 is CASSSSNEQFF. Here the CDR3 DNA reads TGTGCCAGCAGTTCTAGCAATGAGCAGTTCTTC. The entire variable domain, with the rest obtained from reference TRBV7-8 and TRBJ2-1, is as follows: GAGVSQSPRYKVAKRGQDVALRCDPISGHVSLFWYQQALGQGPEFLTYFQNEAQLDKSGLPSDRFFAERPEGSVSTLKIQRTQQEDSAVYLCASSSSNEQFFGPGTRLTVL.

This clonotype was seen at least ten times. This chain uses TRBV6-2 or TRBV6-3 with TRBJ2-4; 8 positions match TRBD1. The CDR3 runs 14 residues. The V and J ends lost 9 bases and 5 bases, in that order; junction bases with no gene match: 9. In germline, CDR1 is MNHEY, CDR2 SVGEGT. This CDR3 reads CASRRRQGQNIQYF. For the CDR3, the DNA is TGTGCCAGTCGGCGTAGACAGGGGCAAAACATTCAGTACTTC.

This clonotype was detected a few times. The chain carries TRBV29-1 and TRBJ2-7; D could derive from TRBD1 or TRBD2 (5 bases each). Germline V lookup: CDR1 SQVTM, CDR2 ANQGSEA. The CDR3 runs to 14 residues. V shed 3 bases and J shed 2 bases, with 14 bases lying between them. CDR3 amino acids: CSVEKRGPPYEQYF. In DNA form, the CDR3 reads TGCAGCGTTGAGAAGAGGGGACCTCCCTACGAGCAGTACTTC.

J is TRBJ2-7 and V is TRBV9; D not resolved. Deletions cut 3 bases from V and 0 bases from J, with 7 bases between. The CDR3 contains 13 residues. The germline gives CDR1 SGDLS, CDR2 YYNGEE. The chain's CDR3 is CASSDGDSYEQYF. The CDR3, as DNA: TGTGCCAGCAGCGACGGTGACTCCTACGAGCAGTACTTC. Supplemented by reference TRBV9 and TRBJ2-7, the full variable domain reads DSGVTQTPKHLITATGQRVTLRCSPRSGDLSVYWYQQSLDQGLQFLIQYYNGEERAKGNILERFSAQQFPDLHSELNLSSLELGDSALYFCASSDGDSYEQYFGPGTRLTVT.

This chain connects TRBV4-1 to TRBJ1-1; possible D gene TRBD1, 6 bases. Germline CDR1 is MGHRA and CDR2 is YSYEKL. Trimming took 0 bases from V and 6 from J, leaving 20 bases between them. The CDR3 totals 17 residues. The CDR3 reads CASSQDLFETGAAEAFF. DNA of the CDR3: TGCGCCAGCAGCCAAGATCTTTTTGAGACGGGGGCGGCTGAAGCTTTCTTT.

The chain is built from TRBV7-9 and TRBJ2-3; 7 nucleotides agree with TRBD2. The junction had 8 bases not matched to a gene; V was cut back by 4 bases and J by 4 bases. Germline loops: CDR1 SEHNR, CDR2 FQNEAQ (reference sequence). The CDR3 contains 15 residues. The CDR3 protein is CASSSPGLPADTQYF. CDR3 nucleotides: TGTGCCAGCAGCTCGCCGGGACTACCAGCAGATACGCAGTATTTT.

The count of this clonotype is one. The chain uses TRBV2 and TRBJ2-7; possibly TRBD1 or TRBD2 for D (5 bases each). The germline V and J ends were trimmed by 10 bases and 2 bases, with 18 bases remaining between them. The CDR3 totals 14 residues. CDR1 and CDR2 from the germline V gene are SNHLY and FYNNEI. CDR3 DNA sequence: TGTGCCACCCTTAGGGACCGCCAAACCTACGAGCAGTACTTC. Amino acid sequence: CATLRDRQTYEQYF.

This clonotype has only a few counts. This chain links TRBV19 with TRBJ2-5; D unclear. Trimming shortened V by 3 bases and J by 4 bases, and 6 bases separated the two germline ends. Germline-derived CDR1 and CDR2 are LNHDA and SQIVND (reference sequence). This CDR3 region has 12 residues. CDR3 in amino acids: CASSIIGETQYF. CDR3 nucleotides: TGTGCCAGTAGTATTATTGGAGAGACCCAGTACTTC.

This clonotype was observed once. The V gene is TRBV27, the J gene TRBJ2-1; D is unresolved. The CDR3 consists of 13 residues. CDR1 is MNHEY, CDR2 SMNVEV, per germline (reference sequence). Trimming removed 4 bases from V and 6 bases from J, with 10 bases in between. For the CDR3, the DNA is TGTGCCAGCAGTTCGAACACGGGCAATGAGCAGTTCTTC. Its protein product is CASSSNTGNEQFF.

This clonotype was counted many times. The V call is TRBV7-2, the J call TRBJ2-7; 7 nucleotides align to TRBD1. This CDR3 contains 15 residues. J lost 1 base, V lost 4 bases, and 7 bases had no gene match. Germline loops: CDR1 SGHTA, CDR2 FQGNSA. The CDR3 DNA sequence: TGTGCCAGCAGCTCTAGCAGGGACAGTTCCTACGAGCAGTACTTC. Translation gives CASSSSRDSSYEQYF.

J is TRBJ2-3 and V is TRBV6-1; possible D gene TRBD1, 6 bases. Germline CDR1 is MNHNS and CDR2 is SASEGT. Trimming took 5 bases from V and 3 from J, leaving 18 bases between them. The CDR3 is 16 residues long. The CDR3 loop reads CASSPGTLKDTDTQYF. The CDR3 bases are TGTGCCAGCAGTCCCGGGACATTAAAAGATACAGATACGCAGTATTTT.

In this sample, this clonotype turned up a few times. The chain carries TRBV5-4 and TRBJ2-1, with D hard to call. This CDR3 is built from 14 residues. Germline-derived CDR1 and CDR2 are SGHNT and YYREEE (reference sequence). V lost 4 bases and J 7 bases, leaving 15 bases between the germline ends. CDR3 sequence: CASSPTGWPNEQFF. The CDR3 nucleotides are TGTGCCAGCAGCCCGACCGGCTGGCCTAATGAGCAGTTCTTC. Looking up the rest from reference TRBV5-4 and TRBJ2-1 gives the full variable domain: ETGVTQSPTHLIKTRGQQVTLRCSSQSGHNTVSWYQQALGQGPQFIFQYYREEENGRGNFPPRFSGLQFPNYSSELNVNALELDDSALYLCASSPTGWPNEQFFGPGTRLTVL.

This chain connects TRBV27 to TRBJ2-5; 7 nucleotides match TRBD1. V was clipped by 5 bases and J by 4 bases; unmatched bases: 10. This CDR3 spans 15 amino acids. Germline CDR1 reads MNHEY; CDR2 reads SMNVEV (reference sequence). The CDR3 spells CASSRTGQSVETQYF. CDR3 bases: TGTGCCAGCAGTAGAACGGGACAGTCGGTAGAGACCCAGTACTTC.

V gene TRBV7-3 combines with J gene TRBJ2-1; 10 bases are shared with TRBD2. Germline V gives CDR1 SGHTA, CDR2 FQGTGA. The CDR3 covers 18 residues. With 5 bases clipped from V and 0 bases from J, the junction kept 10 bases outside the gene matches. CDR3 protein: CASSPEAGGVLSYNEQFF. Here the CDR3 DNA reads TGTGCCAGCAGCCCTGAAGCGGGGGGGGTCCTCTCCTACAATGAGCAGTTCTTC.

CDR3 sequence reads: CASSSISELAGDNEQFF. The CDR3 DNA is TGTGCCAGCAGCTCCATCTCCGAACTAGCGGGGGACAATGAGCAGTTCTTC. V and J are TRBV7-6 and TRBJ2-1; 11 nucleotides agree with TRBD2. Germline CDR1 and CDR2: SGHVS and FNYEAQ. The CDR3 length is 17 residues. The junction had 10 bases not matched to a gene; V was cut back by 4 bases and J by 5 bases. The variable domain in full, with the rest retrieved from reference TRBV7-6 and TRBJ2-1, is GAGVSQSPRYKVTKRGQDVALRCDPISGHVSLYWYRQALGQGPEFLTYFNYEAQQDKSGLPNDRFSAERPEGSISTLTIQRTEQRDSAMYRCASSSISELAGDNEQFFGPGTRLTVL.

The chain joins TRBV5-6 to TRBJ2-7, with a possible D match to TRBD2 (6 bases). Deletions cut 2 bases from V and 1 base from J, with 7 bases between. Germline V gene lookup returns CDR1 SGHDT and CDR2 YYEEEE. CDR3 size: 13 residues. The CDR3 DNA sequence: TGTGCCAGCAGCTTACGGGGGTCCTACGAGCAGTACTTC. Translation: CASSLRGSYEQYF.

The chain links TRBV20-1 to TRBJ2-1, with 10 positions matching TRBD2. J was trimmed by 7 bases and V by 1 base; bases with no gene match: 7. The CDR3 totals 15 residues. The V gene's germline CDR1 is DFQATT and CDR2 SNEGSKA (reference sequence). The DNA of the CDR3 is TGCAGTGCTAGAGTCCTAGCGGGGGTGGGGAATGAGCAGTTCTTC. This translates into CSARVLAGVGNEQFF.

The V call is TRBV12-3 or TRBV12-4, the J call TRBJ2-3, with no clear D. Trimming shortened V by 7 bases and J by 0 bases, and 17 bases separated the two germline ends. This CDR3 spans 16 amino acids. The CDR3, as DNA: TGTGCCAGCACCCCCCTTGAGCAGTATAGCACAGATACGCAGTATTTT. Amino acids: CASTPLEQYSTDTQYF.

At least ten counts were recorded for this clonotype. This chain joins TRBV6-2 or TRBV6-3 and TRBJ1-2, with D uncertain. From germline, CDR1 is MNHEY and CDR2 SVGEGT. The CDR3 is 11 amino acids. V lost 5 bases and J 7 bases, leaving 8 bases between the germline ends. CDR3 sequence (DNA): TGTGCCAGCAGTCCACGGGGTGGCTACACCTTC. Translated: CASSPRGGYTF.

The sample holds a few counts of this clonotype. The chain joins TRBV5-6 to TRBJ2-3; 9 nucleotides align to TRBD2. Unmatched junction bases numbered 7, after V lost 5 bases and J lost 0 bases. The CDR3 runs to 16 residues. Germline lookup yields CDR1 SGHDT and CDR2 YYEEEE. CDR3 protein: CASRRATSGSTDTQYF. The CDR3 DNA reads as TGTGCCAGCAGGAGGGCGACTAGCGGTAGCACAGATACGCAGTATTTT.

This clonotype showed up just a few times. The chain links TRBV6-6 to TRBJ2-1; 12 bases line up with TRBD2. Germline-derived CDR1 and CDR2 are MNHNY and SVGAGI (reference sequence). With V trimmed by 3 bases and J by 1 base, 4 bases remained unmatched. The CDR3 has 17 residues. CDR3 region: CASSYTSGGLSYNEQFF. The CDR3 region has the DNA TGTGCCAGCAGTTATACTAGCGGGGGGTTGTCCTACAATGAGCAGTTCTTC.

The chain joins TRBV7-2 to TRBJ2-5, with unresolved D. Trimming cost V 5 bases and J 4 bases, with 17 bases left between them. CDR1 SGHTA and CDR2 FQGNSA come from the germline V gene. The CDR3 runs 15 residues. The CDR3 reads CASSPRWGPPETQYF. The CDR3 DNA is TGTGCCAGCAGCCCCAGGTGGGGTCCCCCAGAGACCCAGTACTTC.

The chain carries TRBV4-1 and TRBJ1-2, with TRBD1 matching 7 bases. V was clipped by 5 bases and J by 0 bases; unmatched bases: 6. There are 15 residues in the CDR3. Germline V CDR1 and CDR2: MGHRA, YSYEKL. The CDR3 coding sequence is TGCGCCAGCAGCACAGGGACAGCGACTAACTATGGCTACACCTTC. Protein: CASSTGTATNYGYTF.

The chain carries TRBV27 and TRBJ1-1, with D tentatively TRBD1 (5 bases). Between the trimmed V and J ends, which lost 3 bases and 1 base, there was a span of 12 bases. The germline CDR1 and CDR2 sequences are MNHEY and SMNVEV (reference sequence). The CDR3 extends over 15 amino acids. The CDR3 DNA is TGTGCCAGCAGTTTGCGGGGGGGTAAGAACACTGAAGCTTTCTTT. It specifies CASSLRGGKNTEAFF.